Below, one TCR beta chain is given with its context. Original processing notes: Reference gene primers were amplified, and this amplification served to estimate nucleated cell counts. Sequencing used immunoSEQ multiplex PCR; TCRdb keeps in-frame clones, though not all of them. That table supplies the V and J calls and clone size; D and trimming were determined from the DNA. In the table there are about 250,000 clones, about 80% of which are singletons. These data originate in a study of blood T cell repertoires in COVID-19. Study-wide background: Italy, Spain and the United States were the sources of the convalescent and acute COVID-19 samples. PBMCs, B-cell-depleted T cells, or T cells were the source of the cDNA or gDNA that made up the material.

The clonotype was recovered from a man between 50 and 59 years old with active or convalescent COVID-19. The sample taken for sequencing was peripheral blood.

The CDR3 here is CASSFDTHNEQFF. The CDR3 DNA is TGTGCCAGCAGCTTTGACACTCACAATGAGCAGTTCTTC. The rearrangement uses TRBV7-9 and TRBJ2-1; D unclear. The ends were cut back, 3 bases at V and 5 bases at J, with 8 bases in the middle. This CDR3 contains 13 residues. Germline-derived CDR1 and CDR2 are SEHNR and FQNEAQ (reference sequence).